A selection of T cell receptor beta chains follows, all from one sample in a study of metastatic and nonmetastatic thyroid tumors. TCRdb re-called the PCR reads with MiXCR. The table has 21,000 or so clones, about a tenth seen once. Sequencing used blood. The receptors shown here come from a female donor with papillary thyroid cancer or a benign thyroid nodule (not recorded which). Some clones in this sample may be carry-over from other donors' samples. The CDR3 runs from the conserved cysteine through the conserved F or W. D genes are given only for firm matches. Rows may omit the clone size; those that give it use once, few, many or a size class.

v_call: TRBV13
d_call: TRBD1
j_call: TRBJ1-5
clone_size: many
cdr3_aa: CASSHSGTGSPQHF
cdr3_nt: TGTGCCAGCAGCCACTCCGGGACAGGCTCGCCCCAGCATTTT

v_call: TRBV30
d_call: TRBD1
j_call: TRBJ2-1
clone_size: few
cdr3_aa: CALTSGTGLGEQFF
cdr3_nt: TGTGCCTTAACCTCAGGGACAGGGCTTGGTGAGCAGTTCTTC

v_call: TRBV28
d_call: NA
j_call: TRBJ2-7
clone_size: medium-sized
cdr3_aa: CASSYRYEQYF
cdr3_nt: TGTGCCAGCAGTTACAGATACGAGCAGTACTTC

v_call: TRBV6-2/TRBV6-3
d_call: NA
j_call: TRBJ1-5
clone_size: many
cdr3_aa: CASSYSPDSNQPQHF
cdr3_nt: TGTGCCAGCAGTTACTCGCCGGATAGCAATCAGCCCCAGCATTTT

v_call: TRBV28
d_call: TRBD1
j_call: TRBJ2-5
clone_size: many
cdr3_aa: CASSFGDSQETQYF
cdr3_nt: TGTGCCAGCAGTTTTGGGGACAGCCAAGAGACCCAGTACTTC

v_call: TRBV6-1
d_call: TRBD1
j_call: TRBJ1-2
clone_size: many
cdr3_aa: CASSEIGQEYYGYTF
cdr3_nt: TGTGCCAGCAGTGAAATCGGACAGGAATACTATGGCTACACCTTC

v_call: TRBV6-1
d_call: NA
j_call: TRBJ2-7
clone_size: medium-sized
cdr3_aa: CASSEAYPSYEQYF
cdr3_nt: TGTGCCAGCAGTGAAGCTTACCCCTCCTACGAGCAGTACTTC

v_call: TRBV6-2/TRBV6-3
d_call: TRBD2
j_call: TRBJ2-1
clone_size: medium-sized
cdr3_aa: CASSYSGLYNEQFF
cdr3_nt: TGTGCCAGCAGTTACTCGGGACTATACAATGAGCAGTTCTTC

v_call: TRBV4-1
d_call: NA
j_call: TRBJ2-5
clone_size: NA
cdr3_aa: CASSQKQGKETQYF
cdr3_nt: TGCGCCAGCAGTCAAAAACAGGGCAAGGAGACCCAGTACTTC

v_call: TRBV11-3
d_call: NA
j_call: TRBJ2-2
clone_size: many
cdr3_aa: CASSLSHGTGELFF
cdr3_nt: TGTGCCAGCAGCCTCTCCCATGGCACCGGGGAGCTGTTTTTT

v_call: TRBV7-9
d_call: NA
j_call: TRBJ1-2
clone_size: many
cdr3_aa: CASSLGTDYGYTF
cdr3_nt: TGTGCCAGCAGCTTAGGGACAGACTATGGCTACACCTTC

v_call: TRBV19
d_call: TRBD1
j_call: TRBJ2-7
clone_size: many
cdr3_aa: CASSIGTVYEQYF
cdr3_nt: TGTGCCAGTAGTATTGGGACAGTATACGAGCAGTACTTC

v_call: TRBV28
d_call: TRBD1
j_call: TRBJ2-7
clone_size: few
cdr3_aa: CASSFGQGRAEQYF
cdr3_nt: TGTGCCAGCAGTTTCGGACAGGGTAGGGCCGAGCAGTACTTC

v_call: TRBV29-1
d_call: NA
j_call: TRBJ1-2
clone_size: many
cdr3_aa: CSVEVAAPEGYTF
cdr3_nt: TGCAGCGTTGAGGTGGCCGCCCCGGAGGGCTACACCTTC

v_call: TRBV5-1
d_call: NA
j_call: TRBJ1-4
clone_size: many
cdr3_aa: CASSLAGDPNEKLFF
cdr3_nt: TGCGCCAGCAGCTTGGCGGGGGACCCTAATGAAAAACTGTTTTTT

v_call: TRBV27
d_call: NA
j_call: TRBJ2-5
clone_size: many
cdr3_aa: CASGVERTQYF
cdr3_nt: TGTGCCAGCGGAGTAGAGCGGACCCAGTACTTC

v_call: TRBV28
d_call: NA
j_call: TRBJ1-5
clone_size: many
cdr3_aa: CASRSLSRGEDQPQHF
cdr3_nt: TGTGCCAGCAGAAGCTTGAGCAGGGGAGAAGATCAGCCCCAGCATTTT

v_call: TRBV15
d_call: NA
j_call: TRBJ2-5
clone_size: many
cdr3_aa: CATSREGTKETQYF
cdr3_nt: TGTGCCACCAGCAGAGAAGGGACAAAAGAGACCCAGTACTTC

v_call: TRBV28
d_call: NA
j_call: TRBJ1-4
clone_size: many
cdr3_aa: CASRGPNEKLFF
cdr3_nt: TGTGCCAGCAGGGGGCCTAATGAAAAACTGTTTTTT

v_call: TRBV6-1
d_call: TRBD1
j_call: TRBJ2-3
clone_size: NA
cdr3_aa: CASKRTGGTDTQYF
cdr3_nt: TGTGCCAGTAAAAGGACAGGGGGGACAGATACGCAGTATTTT

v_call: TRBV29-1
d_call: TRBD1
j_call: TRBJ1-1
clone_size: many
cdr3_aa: CSVEGDSSEAFF
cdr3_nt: TGCAGCGTTGAAGGGGACAGCTCTGAGGCTTTCTTT

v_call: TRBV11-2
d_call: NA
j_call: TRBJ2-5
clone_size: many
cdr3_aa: CASSLSAAFRETQYF
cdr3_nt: TGTGCCAGCAGCTTATCCGCAGCGTTCCGGGAGACCCAGTACTTC

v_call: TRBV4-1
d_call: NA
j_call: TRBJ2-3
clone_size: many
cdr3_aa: CASSLRDKIGTDTQYF
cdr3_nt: TGCGCCAGCAGCCTTCGGGACAAAATAGGGACAGATACGCAGTATTTT

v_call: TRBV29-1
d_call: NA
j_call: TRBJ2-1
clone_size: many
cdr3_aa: CSVEDSTRGYEQFF
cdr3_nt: TGCAGCGTTGAAGACTCGACCCGTGGCTATGAGCAGTTCTTC

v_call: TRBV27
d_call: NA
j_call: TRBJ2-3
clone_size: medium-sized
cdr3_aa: CASSLRPRADTQYF
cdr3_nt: TGTGCCAGCAGTCTGAGGCCGAGGGCCGATACGCAGTATTTT

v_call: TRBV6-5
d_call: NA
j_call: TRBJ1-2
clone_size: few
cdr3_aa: CASSYGVSGYGYTF
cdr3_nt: TGTGCCAGCAGTTACGGGGTGTCAGGCTATGGCTACACCTTC